What follows are 16 T cell receptor beta chains derived from one specimen sequenced in a study of T-cell reconstitution after alpha-beta-depleted transplantation in children. Unique molecular identifiers were built into the TCRbeta library. From the PCR reads, TCRdb called clonotypes with MiXCR, one entry per CDR3 protein. The data hold 250,000 to 400,000 distinct CDR3 sequences, with more than 20% observed a single time. Source: PBMCs, mostly from graft donor cells, taken 180 days after TCRalphabeta/CD19-depleted stem cell transplant. These receptors originate from a male patient younger than 18 who had a stem cell transplant for acute lymphoblastic leukemia, so the T cells may come from the graft donor.

This clonotype occurred a few times. This sequence joins TRBV5-5 and TRBJ2-2; D is ambiguous. Germline V gene lookup returns CDR1 SGHKS and CDR2 YYEKEE (reference sequence). The CDR3 spans 12 residues. The V end lost 0 bases, the J end lost 6 bases, and 3 bases lay between the germline ends. The CDR3 DNA reads as TGTGCCAGCAGCTTGGTGTCCGGGGAGCTGTTTTTT. It encodes CASSLVSGELFF.

The chain uses TRBV12-3 or TRBV12-4 and TRBJ1-3, with D maybe TRBD1 (6 bases). The CDR3 length is 15 residues. V lost 8 bases, J lost 0 bases, and 14 bases lay in between. CDR3 coding DNA: TGTGCCAGCCTGGGGGCTCTTAACTCTGGAAACACCATATATTTT. Encoded protein: CASLGALNSGNTIYF.

On this clonotype: A much larger clone differs from this one at a single base, so this may be a read error. J is TRBJ1-2 and V is TRBV5-1; 9 nucleotides agree with TRBD1. The CDR3 totals 14 residues. Germline CDR1 and CDR2: SGHRS and YFSETQ. CDR3 bases: TGCGCCAGCAGCTCCCTCGACAGGGGGGGTGGCGACACCTTC. It codes for CASSSLDRGGGDTF.

This clonotype was counted only a few times. DNA for the CDR3: TGTGCCAGCAGGCTAGCCTCCGGTCACATATACGAGCAGTTCTTC. Residues: CASRLASGHIYEQFF. The chain is built from TRBV7-9 and TRBJ2-1; D is possibly TRBD2 (5 bases). V was pared by 6 bases and J by 10 bases, with 22 bases between. In germline, CDR1 is SEHNR, CDR2 FQNEAQ (reference sequence). The CDR3 covers 15 residues.

V is TRBV7-7 and J is TRBJ2-5; D is ambiguous. The germline CDR1 and CDR2 sequences are SSHAT and FNYEAQ (reference sequence). Trimming stripped 5 bases from V and 0 bases from J, with 10 bases between. This CDR3 has 14 residues. CDR3 DNA sequence: TGTGCCAGCAGCCCCTACACCAACCAAGAGACCCAGTACTTC. Translation: CASSPYTNQETQYF.

This chain uses TRBV5-1 with TRBJ2-3, with TRBD1 identical over 7 bases. The germline V gene encodes CDR1 SGHRS and CDR2 YFSETQ. This CDR3 comprises 16 residues. Trimming removed 0 bases from V and 4 bases from J; junction bases left unmatched: 8. The CDR3 nucleotides are TGCGCCAGCAGCTTGGAGGGGCCAGGGGGAGCAGATACGCAGTATTTT. Translation: CASSLEGPGGADTQYF.

This clonotype was recorded at least ten times. The chain couples TRBV12-3 or TRBV12-4 to TRBJ1-2; TRBD1 matches 9 bases. The V and J ends lost 6 bases and 5 bases, in that order; junction bases with no gene match: 4. The CDR3 spans 13 residues. The CDR3 sequence is CASRPGTGYGYTF. CDR3 nucleotides: TGTGCCAGCAGGCCCGGGACAGGGTATGGCTACACCTTC.

This clonotype was recorded a few times. Germline is not matched at one junction end, which may reflect a read error. The CDR3 nucleotides read TGCGCCAGCAGCTTGGCACAGCCTAACAATGGGCAGTTCTTC. It translates to CASSLAQPNNGQFF. This rearrangement joins TRBV5-1 to TRBJ2-1; no clear D gene. The length of the CDR3 is 14 residues. Germline CDR1 SGHRS, CDR2 YFSETQ.

The rearrangement joins TRBV3-1 to TRBJ2-7; perhaps TRBD2 as D (6 bases). V was cut by 4 bases and J by 2 bases, with 24 bases left in between. Germline assignment: CDR1 LGHDT and CDR2 YNNKEL (reference sequence). The CDR3 length is 18 residues. The CDR3: CASSRKWAGGSRAYEQYF. For the CDR3, the DNA is TGTGCCAGCAGCCGAAAATGGGCTGGGGGGAGTCGGGCCTACGAGCAGTACTTC.

This clonotype was counted only a few times. The chain couples TRBV13 to TRBJ2-1; 8 positions match TRBD2. The V and J ends lost 3 bases and 4 bases, in that order; junction bases with no gene match: 8. The CDR3 sequence is 16 residues long. Per germline, CDR1 PRHDT and CDR2 FYEKMQ (reference sequence). The CDR3 DNA reads TGTGCCAGCAGCTTCCCGAGCGGGAGAGGGTACAATGAGCAGTTCTTC. This codes for CASSFPSGRGYNEQFF. The full variable domain, rest sourced from reference TRBV13 and TRBJ2-1, is AAGVIQSPRHLIKEKRETATLKCYPIPRHDTVYWYQQGPGQDPQFLISFYEKMQSDKGSIPDRFSAQQFSDYHSELNMSSLELGDSALYFCASSFPSGRGYNEQFFGPGTRLTVL.

The gene calls are TRBV2 and TRBJ2-3; 11 nucleotides match TRBD1. V lost 7 bases, J lost 5 bases, and 5 bases stayed unmatched. CDR3 length: 14 amino acids. The germline gives CDR1 SNHLY, CDR2 FYNNEI. CDR3 region: CASNGQGAVDTQYF. CDR3 nucleotides: TGTGCCAGCAACGGACAGGGGGCTGTAGATACGCAGTATTTT.

The rearrangement links TRBV5-1 to TRBJ1-2; 7 positions agree with TRBD1. Germline-derived CDR1 and CDR2 are SGHRS and YFSETQ. The V and J ends lost 2 bases and 3 bases, in that order; junction bases with no gene match: 4. The CDR3 contains 14 residues. In DNA form, the CDR3 reads TGCGCCAGCAGCTTAAGGGACAGTTACTATGGCTACACCTTC. Its protein is CASSLRDSYYGYTF.

This clonotype was seen more than once but under ten times. The chain employs TRBV20-1 and TRBJ2-7; 7 nucleotides match TRBD1. This CDR3 spans 15 amino acids. Germline lookup yields CDR1 DFQATT and CDR2 SNEGSKA (reference sequence). Trimming took 0 bases from V and 2 from J; bases not matched to a gene: 7. The CDR3 DNA reads as TGCAGTGCTAGAGATCTTGGGGACAGCCCCTACGAGCAGTACTTC. The encoded protein is CSARDLGDSPYEQYF.

This rearrangement joins TRBV12-3 or TRBV12-4 to TRBJ2-1; 7 bases are shared with TRBD2. The CDR3 length is 13 residues. V was clipped by 3 bases and J by 7 bases; unmatched bases: 3. CDR3: CASSLTSRNEQFF. CDR3 coding DNA: TGTGCCAGCAGTTTGACTAGCCGAAATGAGCAGTTCTTC.

This clonotype was seen at least ten times. The J gene is TRBJ1-2, the V gene TRBV20-1; tentatively, D is TRBD1 (5 bases). This CDR3 has 13 residues. Trimming stripped 7 bases from V and 6 bases from J, with 18 bases between. CDR1 is DFQATT and CDR2 is SNEGSKA in the germline V gene (reference sequence). CDR3 residues: CSGRQPNSNGYTF. As DNA, the CDR3 is TGCAGTGGACGACAGCCCAACTCGAATGGCTACACCTTC.

The rearrangement joins TRBV5-1 to TRBJ2-2; D is possibly TRBD1 (6 bases). CDR1 is SGHRS and CDR2 is YFSETQ in the germline V gene. Trimming removed 6 bases from V and 6 bases from J, with 15 bases in between. CDR3 length: 14 amino acids. The CDR3 DNA reads as TGCGCCAGCACAACCCGACAGGCCCCCGGGGAGCTGTTTTTT. Translating gives CASTTRQAPGELFF.